Sequencing of this TCR beta chain was carried out in a study of T cells after yellow fever vaccination. One entry per CDR3 protein results from TCRdb running MiXCR on the 5' RACE reads. The sample consists of some 390,000 distinct CDR3 sequences, 6% to 8% of them appearing once. Trimming removed 3 bases from V and 4 bases from J, with 7 bases in between. The CDR3 runs 13 residues. This clonotype appeared many times. The rearrangement joins TRBV12-3 or TRBV12-4 to TRBJ1-5; D unclear. The source of this sequence is a man aged 25-45 years who received the YFV17D yellow fever vaccine. Sequences were derived from PBMCs, sampled 5 days after the yellow fever booster vaccination. In DNA, the CDR3 is TGTGCCAGCAGTTTGACGGGGAATCAGCCCCAGCATTTT. Its protein is CASSLTGNQPQHF.